One sample yielded the 30 T cell receptor beta chains listed below, sequenced in a study of early stage breast cancer tumors. Method: immunoSEQ multiplex PCR; TCRdb's copy keeps in-frame clones and lacks some. The table shows some 24,000 clones, with roughly 64% occurring only once. The specimen was breast tumor tissue. These receptors came from a person aged 55 to 69 with breast cancer.

The chain uses TRBV5-6 and TRBJ2-5; 8 nucleotides match TRBD2. After removal of 4 bases from V and 4 bases from J, the junction contained 9 bases not matched to a gene. Germline CDR1 SGHDT, CDR2 YYEEEE. The length of the CDR3 is 15 residues. The DNA of the CDR3 is TGTGCCAGCAGCCTGAGCGGGAGTTCCCGAGAGACCCAGTACTTC. Protein: CASSLSGSSRETQYF.

Only a few counts were recorded for this clone. The chain carries TRBV5-6 and TRBJ2-5; 10 nucleotides match TRBD2. V lost 1 base, J lost 5 bases, and 8 bases stayed unmatched. CDR1 is SGHDT, CDR2 YYEEEE, per germline. The CDR3 loop spans 16 amino acids. CDR3 protein: CASSLLSGREVETQYF. CDR3 sequence (DNA): TGTGCCAGCAGCTTGTTAAGCGGGAGGGAGGTCGAGACCCAGTACTTC.

This chain joins TRBV27 and TRBJ1-4; D is undetermined. CDR1 is MNHEY, CDR2 SMNVEV, per germline (reference sequence). This CDR3 is 13 amino acids long. V was pared by 1 base and J by 8 bases, with 8 bases between. CDR3 in amino acids: CASSLLGGEKLFF. CDR3 nucleotides: TGTGCCAGCAGTTTATTGGGAGGGGAAAAACTGTTTTTT.

This clone was recorded once. The chain combines TRBV4-3 with TRBJ2-6, with a possible D match to TRBD2 (7 bases). CDR1 is LGHNA and CDR2 is YSLEER in the germline V gene. This CDR3 contains 16 residues. V was cut by 0 bases and J by 4 bases, with 10 bases left in between. CDR3: CASSQESGGGANVLTF. The CDR3 nucleotides are TGCGCCAGCAGCCAAGAATCGGGGGGCGGGGCCAACGTCCTGACTTTC.

The V gene is TRBV2, the J gene TRBJ1-1; 8 nucleotides agree with TRBD1. Trimming took 6 bases from V and 3 from J; bases not matched to a gene: 6. The germline V gene has CDR1 SNHLY and CDR2 FYNNEI. This CDR3 has 14 amino acids. The CDR3 is CASSVGQGDTEAFF. The CDR3 DNA sequence: TGTGCCAGCAGCGTAGGACAGGGAGACACTGAAGCTTTCTTT.

This clone was found many times. The chain has TRBV5-5 and TRBJ2-7, with D unresolved. Germline CDR1 SGHKS, CDR2 YYEKEE (reference sequence). V lost 0 bases to trimming and J lost 3 bases, with 7 bases between them. The length of the CDR3 is 13 residues. CDR3 residues: CASSLGSVYEQYF. CDR3 DNA sequence: TGTGCCAGCAGCTTGGGGTCAGTCTACGAGCAGTACTTC.

The CDR3 loop is CASSPRDRGNQPQHF. The DNA of the CDR3 is TGTGCCAGCAGCCCCCGGGACAGGGGGAATCAGCCCCAGCATTTT. V and J are TRBV9 and TRBJ1-5, with 11 positions matching TRBD1. After removal of 4 bases from V and 4 bases from J, the junction contained 4 bases not matched to a gene. CDR1 is SGDLS, CDR2 YYNGEE, per germline. There are 15 residues in the CDR3. The variable domain in full, with the rest retrieved from reference TRBV9 and TRBJ1-5, is DSGVTQTPKHLITATGQRVTLRCSPRSGDLSVYWYQQSLDQGLQFLIQYYNGEERAKGNILERFSAQQFPDLHSELNLSSLELGDSALYFCASSPRDRGNQPQHFGDGTRLSIL.

The CDR3, as DNA: TGTGCCAGCAGCTTAGCGGGACTAGCGCCAAGACGTGGCACCGGGGAGCTGTTTTTT. Translating it yields CASSLAGLAPRRGTGELFF. The chain carries TRBV11-2 and TRBJ2-2; 10 bases are shared with TRBD2. The CDR3 is 19 amino acids. V was pared by 1 base and J by 4 bases, with 12 bases of the junction left unmatched. Germline loops: CDR1 SGHAT, CDR2 FQNNGV.

The chain recombines TRBV7-3 with TRBJ2-3; TRBD2 is a possible D gene (5 bases). The V end lost 5 bases, the J end lost 5 bases, and 14 bases lay between the germline ends. This CDR3 comprises 14 residues. Germline CDR1 and CDR2: SGHTA and FQGTGA. The CDR3 reads CASSPYTGIDTQYF. The CDR3 coding sequence is TGTGCCAGCAGCCCTTATACCGGGATAGATACGCAGTATTTT.

The rearrangement links TRBV6-6 to TRBJ1-1; 9 bases align to TRBD1. The CDR3 loop spans 16 amino acids. The V gene's germline CDR1 is MNHNY and CDR2 SVGAGI (reference sequence). The ends lost 2 bases at V and 0 bases at J; junction bases unmatched: 4. This CDR3 reads CASSYPRDRVNTEAFF. As DNA, the CDR3 is TGTGCCAGCAGTTACCCCCGGGACAGGGTGAACACTGAAGCTTTCTTT.

This clone was seen a handful of times. The CDR3 loop reads CAISTGGGETQYF. In DNA form, the CDR3 reads TGTGCCATCAGTACCGGGGGTGGAGAGACCCAGTACTTC. The chain links TRBV10-3 to TRBJ2-5, with a tentative D call TRBD2 (6 bases). Trimming pared 5 bases from V and 4 bases from J, leaving 11 bases between. The CDR3 covers 13 residues. Germline lookup yields CDR1 ENHRY and CDR2 SYGVKD.

This clone occurred a few times. The chain carries TRBV29-1 and TRBJ2-2, with D tentatively TRBD1 (5 bases). The CDR3 sequence is 12 residues long. The ends were cut back, 6 bases at V and 7 bases at J, with 12 bases in the middle. Germline V CDR1 and CDR2: SQVTM, ANQGSEA. CDR3 loop: CSVPGLFGELFF. CDR3 sequence (DNA): TGCAGCGTCCCAGGGTTGTTCGGGGAGCTGTTTTTT.

The chain combines TRBV28 with TRBJ1-4; D is possibly TRBD1 (6 bases). V gave up 10 bases and J gave up 7 bases, with 13 bases separating them. The V gene's germline CDR1 is MDHEN and CDR2 SYDVKM. The CDR3 consists of 12 residues. CDR3 bases: TGTGCCATCCCGGACAGCCGTGAAAAACTGTTTTTT. Protein product: CAIPDSREKLFF.

This rearrangement joins TRBV5-1 to TRBJ2-5; TRBD1 aligns across 7 bases. Germline assignment: CDR1 SGHRS and CDR2 YFSETQ. The CDR3 consists of 14 residues. V lost 2 bases, J lost 5 bases, and 6 bases stayed unmatched. This chain's CDR3 is CASSFVTGTETQYF. As DNA, the CDR3 is TGCGCCAGCAGCTTCGTGACAGGGACGGAGACCCAGTACTTC.

As to this clone: Compared with germline, one end of the junction differs, possibly owing to a read error. Other DNA sequences within the sample encode an identical CDR3. The chain links TRBV5-4 to TRBJ2-1; D is ambiguous. From germline, CDR1 is SGHNT and CDR2 YYREEE (reference sequence). CDR3 length: 17 residues. The chain's CDR3 is CASSQDVPVSSYNEQFF. In DNA, the CDR3 is TGCGCCAGCAGCCAAGATGTCCCGGTTAGCTCCTACAATGAGCAGTTCTTC.

This clone has a handful of counts. This chain joins TRBV4-3 and TRBJ2-7; TRBD1 matches 12 bases. V was pared by 1 base and J by 0 bases, with 13 bases of the junction left unmatched. The CDR3 extends over 20 amino acids. The germline gives CDR1 LGHNA, CDR2 YSLEER. The CDR3, as DNA: TGCGCCAGCAGCCAAGCTTCCCCGGGACAGGGGGCCGGTTACTCCTACGAGCAGTACTTC. Amino acids: CASSQASPGQGAGYSYEQYF.

This clone showed up just a few times. V is TRBV27 and J is TRBJ1-2; possible D gene TRBD1, 5 bases. The CDR3 is 13 residues long. The V gene's germline CDR1 is MNHEY and CDR2 SMNVEV (reference sequence). V was pared by 3 bases and J by 4 bases, with 9 bases between. CDR3 region: CASSFQGTYGYTF. Here the CDR3 DNA reads TGTGCCAGCAGTTTTCAGGGCACCTATGGCTACACCTTC.

The chain uses TRBV7-9 and TRBJ2-7, with 8 bases fitting TRBD2. The CDR3 is 14 amino acids. Trimming cost V 2 bases and J 5 bases; bases outside gene matches: 5. From germline, CDR1 is SEHNR and CDR2 FQNEAQ (reference sequence). The CDR3 is CASSLSGREDEQYF. The CDR3 region has the DNA TGTGCCAGCAGCTTAAGCGGGAGAGAGGACGAGCAGTACTTC.

The CDR3: CASSIAQSSTHEQFF. The CDR3 bases are TGTGCCAGTAGTATAGCTCAGAGTAGCACCCATGAGCAGTTCTTC. V gene TRBV19 combines with J gene TRBJ2-1; D is uncertain. Trimming removed 1 base from V and 8 bases from J, with 15 bases in between. The CDR3 is 15 amino acids. Germline V CDR1 and CDR2: LNHDA, SQIVND (reference sequence).

V usage is TRBV19 and J usage is TRBJ1-2; D is possibly TRBD1 (5 bases). Trimming left V 6 bases short and J 6 bases short, with 14 bases between. Germline V gene data show CDR1 as LNHDA and CDR2 as SQIVND (reference sequence). The CDR3 contains 13 residues. CDR3 residues: CASSLDGGDGYTF. The CDR3 DNA reads TGTGCCAGTAGCTTGGACGGAGGGGATGGCTACACCTTC.

The J gene is TRBJ2-3, the V gene TRBV7-8; TRBD2 matches 10 bases. The J segment lost 6 bases and the V segment lost 5 bases, leaving 11 bases of the junction unmatched. CDR1 is SGHVS, CDR2 FQNEAQ, per germline. The CDR3 spans 16 residues. DNA for the CDR3: TGTGCCAGCAGCCGACGACTAGCGGGCTTGGGGGATACGCAGTATTTT. Translating it yields CASSRRLAGLGDTQYF.

The chain uses TRBV5-6 and TRBJ1-4; 8 positions agree with TRBD1. The CDR3 spans 14 residues. CDR1 is SGHDT and CDR2 is YYEEEE in the germline V gene. J lost 10 bases, V lost 4 bases, and 9 bases had no gene match. The CDR3 DNA sequence: TGTGCCAGCAGCCGTCCCACAGGGGGAGGAAAACTGTTTTTT. Amino acids: CASSRPTGGGKLFF.

The chain has TRBV4-2 and TRBJ2-2; D not certain. CDR3 length: 15 residues. The V end was cut by 1 base, the J end by 0 bases, with 6 bases between. Per germline, CDR1 LGHNA and CDR2 YNFKEQ. The DNA of the CDR3 is TGTGCCAGCAGCCAAGGAGACACGAACACCGGGGAGCTGTTTTTT. Translating it yields CASSQGDTNTGELFF.

The V and J genes are TRBV7-2 and TRBJ2-5; D gene ambiguous. The ends were cut back, 0 bases at V and 1 base at J, with 6 bases in the middle. CDR1 and CDR2 (germline): SGHTA, FQGNSA. The CDR3 runs 14 residues. CDR3 nucleotides: TGTGCCAGCAGCTTAGCGGGCAGCCAAGAGACCCAGTACTTC. It yields the protein CASSLAGSQETQYF.

The chain carries TRBV7-9 and TRBJ2-1; TRBD2 matches 10 bases. V was clipped by 2 bases and J by 5 bases; unmatched bases: 0. Germline V lookup: CDR1 SEHNR, CDR2 FQNEAQ (reference sequence). This CDR3 is 14 amino acids long. CDR3 bases: TGTGCCAGCAGCTTAACTAGCGGGAACAATGAGCAGTTCTTC. Amino acids: CASSLTSGNNEQFF. The full variable domain, rest sourced from reference TRBV7-9 and TRBJ2-1, is DTGVSQNPRHKITKRGQNVTFRCDPISEHNRLYWYRQTLGQGPEFLTYFQNEAQLEKSRLLSDRFSAERPKGSFSTLEIQRTEQGDSAMYLCASSLTSGNNEQFFGPGTRLTVL.

This clone appeared a single time. The V gene is TRBV29-1, the J gene TRBJ1-2; possibly TRBD1 for D (5 bases). Germline V CDR1 and CDR2: SQVTM, ANQGSEA. The CDR3 sequence is 12 residues long. V shed 6 bases and J shed 1 base, with 9 bases lying between them. The CDR3 reads CSVTQGNYGYTF. The CDR3 nucleotides read TGCAGCGTGACCCAGGGTAACTATGGCTACACCTTC.

This chain connects TRBV15 to TRBJ2-5; the D gene is possibly TRBD2 (5 bases). The CDR3 is made up of 13 amino acids. V lost 8 bases and J 5 bases, leaving 15 bases between the germline ends. Germline V gene data show CDR1 as LNHNV and CDR2 as YYDKDF (reference sequence). CDR3 region: CATDRGARETQYF. In nucleotides, the CDR3 is TGTGCCACCGATCGGGGAGCCCGGGAGACCCAGTACTTC.

This clone has a single count. The V and J genes are TRBV7-9 and TRBJ2-7, with TRBD1 matching over 9 bases. Unmatched junction bases numbered 10, after V lost 5 bases and J lost 8 bases. This CDR3 has 14 amino acids. Germline V gene sequence: CDR1 SEHNR, CDR2 FQNEAQ (reference sequence). The CDR3 DNA reads TGTGCCAGCAGCCGAAGGACAGGGGATCTTAAGCAGTACTTC. Its protein is CASSRRTGDLKQYF.

This chain connects TRBV29-1 to TRBJ1-2; 7 nucleotides align to TRBD1. This CDR3 comprises 14 residues. Germline V gene data show CDR1 as SQVTM and CDR2 as ANQGSEA. V shed 5 bases and J 6 bases; nucleotides not matched to a gene: 12. The CDR3 DNA is TGCAGCGTTAAGGGACAGCTTATAGTTAATGGCTACACCTTC. Amino acids: CSVKGQLIVNGYTF.

The chain links TRBV10-3 to TRBJ1-5; a possible D gene is TRBD1 (5 bases). The CDR3 loop spans 16 amino acids. The ends were cut back, 0 bases at V and 0 bases at J, with 9 bases in the middle. Germline V gene sequence: CDR1 ENHRY, CDR2 SYGVKD. CDR3 loop: CAISESKGSSNQPQHF. The DNA of the CDR3 is TGTGCCATCAGTGAGTCGAAGGGGTCTAGCAATCAGCCCCAGCATTTT.